This entry concerns a single T cell receptor (beta chain). Antigen: not known. Germline lookup yields CDR1 MNHEY and CDR2 SMNVEV (reference sequence). Trimming left V 6 bases short and J 4 bases short, with 12 bases between. There are 13 residues in the CDR3. The data were produced by immunoSEQ multiplex PCR, yet TCRdb's version contains in-frame clones alone and is incomplete. The sample carries under 200,000 clones, roughly 90% recorded once. This record belongs to a study of T cell responses to AZD1222 COVID-19 vaccine. Study-level background: Second-dose recipients at about 4 or about 12 weeks were treated as one pooled group. Regarding the study as a whole: Clonal diversity was possibly underestimated, and the donors were mostly white British, with more females.

The V call is TRBV27, the J call TRBJ1-1, with D perhaps matching TRBD1 (5 bases). Here the sequenced sample was peripheral blood, taken on day 0 of AZD1222 vaccination. This TCR was recovered from an adult in good health. CDR3 region: CASRRPGVTEAFF. Here the CDR3 DNA reads TGTGCCAGCAGGCGGCCGGGGGTCACTGAAGCTTTCTTT.